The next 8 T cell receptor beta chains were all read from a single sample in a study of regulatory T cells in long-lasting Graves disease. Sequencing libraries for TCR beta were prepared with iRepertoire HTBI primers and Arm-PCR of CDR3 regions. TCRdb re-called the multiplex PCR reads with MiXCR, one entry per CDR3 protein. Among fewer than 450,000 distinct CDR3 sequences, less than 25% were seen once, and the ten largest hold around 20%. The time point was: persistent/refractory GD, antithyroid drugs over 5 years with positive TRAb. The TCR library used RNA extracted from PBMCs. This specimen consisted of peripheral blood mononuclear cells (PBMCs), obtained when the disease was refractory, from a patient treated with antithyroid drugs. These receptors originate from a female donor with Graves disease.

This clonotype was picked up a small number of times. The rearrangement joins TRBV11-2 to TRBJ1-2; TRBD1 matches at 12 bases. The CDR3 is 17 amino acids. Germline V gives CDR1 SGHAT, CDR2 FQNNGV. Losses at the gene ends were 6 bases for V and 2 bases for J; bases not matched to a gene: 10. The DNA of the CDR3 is TGTGCCAGCAGTCGAGCGGGACAGGGGGCCGCGAACTATGGCTACACCTTC. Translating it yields CASSRAGQGAANYGYTF.

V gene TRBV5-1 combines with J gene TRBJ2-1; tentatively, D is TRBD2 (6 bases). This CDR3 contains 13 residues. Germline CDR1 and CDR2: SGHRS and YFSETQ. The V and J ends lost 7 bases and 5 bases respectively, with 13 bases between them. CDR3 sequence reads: CASSGTADNEQFF. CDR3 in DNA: TGCGCCAGCTCGGGGACTGCCGACAATGAGCAGTTCTTC.

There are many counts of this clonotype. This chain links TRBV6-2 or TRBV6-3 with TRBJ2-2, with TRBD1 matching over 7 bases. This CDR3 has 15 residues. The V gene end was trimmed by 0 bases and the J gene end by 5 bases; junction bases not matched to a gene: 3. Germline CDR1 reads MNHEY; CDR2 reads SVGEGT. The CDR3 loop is CASSYSTGVTGELFF. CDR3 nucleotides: TGTGCCAGCAGTTACTCAACAGGGGTAACCGGGGAGCTGTTTTTT.

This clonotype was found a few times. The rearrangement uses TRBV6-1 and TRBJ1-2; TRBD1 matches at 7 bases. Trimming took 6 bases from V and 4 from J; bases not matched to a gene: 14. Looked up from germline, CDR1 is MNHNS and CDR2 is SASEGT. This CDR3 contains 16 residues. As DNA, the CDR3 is TGTGCCAGCAGCCACCTGGACAGGAGCCGGGTCTATGGCTACACCTTC. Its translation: CASSHLDRSRVYGYTF.

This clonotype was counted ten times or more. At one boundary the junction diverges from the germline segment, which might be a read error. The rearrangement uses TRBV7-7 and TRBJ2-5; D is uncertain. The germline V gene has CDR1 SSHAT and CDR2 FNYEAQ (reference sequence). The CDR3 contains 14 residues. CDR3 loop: CASSLGLTDETQYF. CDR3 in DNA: TGTGCTAGCAGCTTAGGGCTCACCGACGAGACCCAGTACTTC.

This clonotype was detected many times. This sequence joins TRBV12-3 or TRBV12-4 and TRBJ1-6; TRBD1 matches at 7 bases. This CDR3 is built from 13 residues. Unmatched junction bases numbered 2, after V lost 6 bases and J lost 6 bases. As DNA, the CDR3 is TGTGCCAGCAGACAGGGGCCTAATTCACCCCTCCACTTT. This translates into CASRQGPNSPLHF.

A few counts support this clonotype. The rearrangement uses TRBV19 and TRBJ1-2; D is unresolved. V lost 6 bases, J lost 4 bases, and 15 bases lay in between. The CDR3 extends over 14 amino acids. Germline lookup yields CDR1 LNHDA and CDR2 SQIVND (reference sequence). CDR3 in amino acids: CASSPGGGIYGYTF. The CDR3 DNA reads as TGTGCCAGTAGCCCCGGTGGAGGGATCTATGGCTACACCTTC.

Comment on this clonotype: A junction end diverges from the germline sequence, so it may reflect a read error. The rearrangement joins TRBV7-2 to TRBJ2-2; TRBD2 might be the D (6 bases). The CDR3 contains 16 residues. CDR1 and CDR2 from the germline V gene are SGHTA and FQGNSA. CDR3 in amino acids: CASSYLGLQNTRELFF. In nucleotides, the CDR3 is TGTGCCAGCAGCTACCTGGGACTGCAGAACACCAGGGAGCTGTTTTTT. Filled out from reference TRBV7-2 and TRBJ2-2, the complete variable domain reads GAGVSQSPSNKVTEKGKDVELRCDPISGHTALYWYRQSLGQGLEFLIYFQGNSAPDKSGLPSDRFSAERTGGSVSTLTIQRTQQEDSAVYLCASSYLGLQNTRELFFGEGSRLTVL.